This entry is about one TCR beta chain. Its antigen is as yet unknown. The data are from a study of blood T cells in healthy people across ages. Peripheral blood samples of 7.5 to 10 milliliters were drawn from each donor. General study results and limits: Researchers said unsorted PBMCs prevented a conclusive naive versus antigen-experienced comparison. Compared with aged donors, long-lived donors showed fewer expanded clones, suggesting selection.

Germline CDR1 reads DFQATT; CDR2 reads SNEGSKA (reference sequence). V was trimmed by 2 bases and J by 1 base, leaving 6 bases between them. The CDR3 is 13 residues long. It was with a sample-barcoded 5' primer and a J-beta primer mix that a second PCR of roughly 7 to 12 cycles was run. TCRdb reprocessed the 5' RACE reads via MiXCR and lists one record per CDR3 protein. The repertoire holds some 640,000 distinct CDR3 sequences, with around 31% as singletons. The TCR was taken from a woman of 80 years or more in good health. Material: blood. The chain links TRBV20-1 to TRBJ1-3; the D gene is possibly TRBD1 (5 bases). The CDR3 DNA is TGCAGTGCTAGACGGACATCTGGAAACACCATATATTTT. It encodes CSARRTSGNTIYF.